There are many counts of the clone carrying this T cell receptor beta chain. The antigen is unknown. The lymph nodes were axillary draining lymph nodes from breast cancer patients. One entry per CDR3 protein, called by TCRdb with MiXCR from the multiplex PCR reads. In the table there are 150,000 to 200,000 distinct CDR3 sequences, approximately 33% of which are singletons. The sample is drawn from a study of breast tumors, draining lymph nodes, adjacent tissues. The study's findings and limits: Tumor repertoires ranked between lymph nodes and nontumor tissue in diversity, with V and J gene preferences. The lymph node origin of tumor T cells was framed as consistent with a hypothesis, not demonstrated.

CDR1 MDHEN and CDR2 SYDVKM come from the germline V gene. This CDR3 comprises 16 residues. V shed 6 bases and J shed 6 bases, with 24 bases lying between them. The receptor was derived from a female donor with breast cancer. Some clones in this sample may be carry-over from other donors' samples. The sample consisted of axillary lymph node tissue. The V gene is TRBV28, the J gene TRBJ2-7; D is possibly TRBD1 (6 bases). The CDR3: CASSSHPWDTISEQYF. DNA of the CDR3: TGTGCCAGCAGCTCTCATCCCTGGGACACGATCAGCGAGCAGTACTTC.